This T cell receptor (beta chain) was recovered during a study of T cell responses to AZD1222 COVID-19 vaccine. Points from the study as a whole: Compared with day 0, the breadth and depth of the Spike-specific TCR repertoire rose significantly after two doses of AZD1222. Donors, mostly white British, included more females; clonal diversity was possibly underestimated.

Assay: immunoSEQ multiplex PCR; the TCRdb copy retains only in-frame clones and omits some. The table records over 100,000 clones, 84% of them present only once. From germline, CDR1 is LGHDT and CDR2 YNNKEL (reference sequence). The CDR3 runs to 17 residues. V was clipped by 0 bases and J by 0 bases, with 11 bases between them. This clone appeared a few times. Its antigen is unknown. The sequencing used peripheral blood, collected on day 0 of AZD1222 vaccination. This rearrangement joins TRBV3-1 (or the pseudogene TRBV3-2) to TRBJ2-2, with D perhaps TRBD1 (6 bases). The receptor was derived from an adult in good health. The CDR3, as DNA: TGTGCCAGCAGCCAAGATTTCGGGGACACGAACACCGGGGAGCTGTTTTTT. Amino acid sequence: CASSQDFGDTNTGELFF.